These T cell receptor beta chains were read from a single sample in a study of CD8 T cells in ankylosing spondylitis. MiXCR, applied by TCRdb to the 5' RACE reads, yields one record per CDR3 protein. The sample has 150,000 to 200,000 distinct CDR3 sequences, about an eighth seen once. The sample taken for sequencing was blood, either unsorted or a sorted T cell fraction (not recorded which). Receptors originate from a female donor with ankylosing spondylitis or in good health (not recorded which). The conserved cysteine and the conserved F or W are not part of the CDR3 here.

v_call	j_call	cdr3_aa
TRBV7-9	TRBJ2-3	ASSPDQGADTQY
TRBV7-9	TRBJ2-1	ASSLSGYNEQF
TRBV2	TRBJ1-1	ASSASPGVSEAF
TRBV9	TRBJ2-1	ASSPHVASYNEQF
TRBV7-8	TRBJ2-1	ASSLVFGENSSYNEQF
TRBV10-3	TRBJ1-5	AVRGQPQH
TRBV7-2	TRBJ1-5	ASSLLQGSNQPQH
TRBV19	TRBJ2-1	ASSIDRPRGTGSYNEQF
TRBV20-1	TRBJ1-1	SARSLQGAVTEAF
TRBV5-1	TRBJ2-2	ASSTVLAGGANTGELF
TRBV5-6	TRBJ1-2	ASSLGPTGYGYT
TRBV12-3/TRBV12-4	TRBJ2-3	ASSPGGVADTQY
TRBV27	TRBJ1-5	ASSHRGGSNQPQH
TRBV7-9	TRBJ2-1	ASSLDGSGEQF
TRBV9	TRBJ1-5	ASSRGADNQPQH
TRBV5-6	TRBJ1-1	ASSFWENTEAF
TRBV5-8	TRBJ1-1	ASSLQGPIPEAF
TRBV12-3/TRBV12-4	TRBJ2-2	ASTPGLGELF
TRBV7-2	TRBJ2-7	ASSSRGRYEQY
TRBV7-3	TRBJ1-1	ASSSHLNTEAF
TRBV30	TRBJ2-1	AWSPDGIINEQF
TRBV4-2	TRBJ2-3	ASSQDFPSTDTQY
TRBV7-9	TRBJ1-1	ASHGGAEAF
TRBV7-2	TRBJ2-3	ASSLDKSDTQY
TRBV5-1	TRBJ2-3	ASSPYLGDTQY
TRBV7-2	TRBJ1-5	ASSWAGTSNQPQH
TRBV5-1	TRBJ1-1	ASSLVPRVMNTEAF
TRBV11-1	TRBJ2-1	ASSGTSCCGALYNEQF
TRBV28	TRBJ1-6	ASRQGTEVKNSPLH
TRBV27	TRBJ2-1	ASSPRLAGASYNEQF
TRBV30	TRBJ1-6	AWSAGGIYNSPLH
TRBV6-5	TRBJ1-2	ASSYSAGNYGYT
TRBV5-4	TRBJ2-1	ASSLVGESYNEQF
TRBV27	TRBJ1-6	ASSLGAIRDNSPLH
TRBV5-1	TRBJ1-2	ASSLGLGSNYGYT
TRBV5-1	TRBJ2-6	ASSFGGSPLSGVNVLT
TRBV7-2	TRBJ2-5	ASSRPGQGQETQY
TRBV2	TRBJ2-7	ASSEALHEANYEQY
TRBV28	TRBJ2-2	ASSYGQGRFVVWNTGELF
TRBV20-1	TRBJ2-2	SASALAGVTGELF
TRBV7-2	TRBJ2-3	ASSLLVEGNTQY
TRBV6-2/TRBV6-3	TRBJ2-2	ASSFPGLAGAVRTGELF
TRBV5-1	TRBJ2-2	ASSFGGTPHTGELF
TRBV10-3	TRBJ2-1	AIRRTGTGNNEQF
TRBV7-2	TRBJ2-5	ASSPGTVPQTQY
TRBV29-1	TRBJ1-6	SVGTAYNSPLH
TRBV28	TRBJ2-1	ASSFWPAGDNNEQF